Listed below are T cell receptor beta chains from one sample, sequenced in a study of identical twins. Each CDR3 protein is one row after TCRdb ran MiXCR on the 5' RACE reads. Here the sample spans over 550,000 distinct CDR3 sequences, 7.1% being singletons. The same sample was also studied in work on yellow fever vaccine responses in identical twins.

The sequenced sample consisted of PBMCs. These TCRs come from a woman aged 18-29 years in good health. CDR3s include the opening cysteine and the closing phenylalanine or tryptophan. Each record gives: V gene, D gene, clone size, J gene, CDR3 DNA, CDR3 protein. D genes are given only for firm matches. Size values are once, few and many counts, or a class for expanded clones, and some rows have none.

v_call: TRBV10-3; d_call: -; clone_size: few; j_call: TRBJ1-2; cdr3_nt: TGTGCCATCAGTGACAGGGTATATGGCTACACCTTC; cdr3_aa: CAISDRVYGYTF
v_call: TRBV20-1; d_call: -; clone_size: many; j_call: TRBJ1-1; cdr3_nt: TGCAGTGCTAGGGGGCTGAACACTGAAGCTTTCTTT; cdr3_aa: CSARGLNTEAFF
v_call: TRBV4-2; d_call: -; clone_size: many; j_call: TRBJ1-5; cdr3_nt: TGTGCCAGCAGCCAAGAGGAACAGCCTAGCAATCAGCCCCAGCATTTT; cdr3_aa: CASSQEEQPSNQPQHF
v_call: TRBV7-9; d_call: TRBD1; clone_size: many; j_call: TRBJ2-7; cdr3_nt: TGTGCCAGCAGCTTCTCTCCGCAGGGGGCCAGCTACGAGCAGTACTTC; cdr3_aa: CASSFSPQGASYEQYF
v_call: TRBV12-3/TRBV12-4; d_call: TRBD1; clone_size: -; j_call: TRBJ2-2; cdr3_nt: TGTGCCAGCAGTCCGGGACAGGGGGCACGTGGGGAGCTGTTTTTT; cdr3_aa: CASSPGQGARGELFF
v_call: TRBV7-8; d_call: TRBD1; clone_size: -; j_call: TRBJ1-2; cdr3_nt: TGTGCCAGCACCCTAAACAGGGGCGAGATATATGGCTACACCTTC; cdr3_aa: CASTLNRGEIYGYTF
v_call: TRBV12-3/TRBV12-4; d_call: -; clone_size: many; j_call: TRBJ2-2; cdr3_nt: TGTGCCGGGTCGGGGGACAGCTTCACCGGGGAGCTGTTTTTT; cdr3_aa: CAGSGDSFTGELFF
v_call: TRBV20-1; d_call: TRBD2; clone_size: few; j_call: TRBJ2-3; cdr3_nt: TGCAGTGCTAGATCAGGACTAGCGGGGGGACCGGGTACGCAGTATTTT; cdr3_aa: CSARSGLAGGPGTQYF
v_call: TRBV4-2; d_call: TRBD2; clone_size: -; j_call: TRBJ2-1; cdr3_nt: TGTGCCAGCAGCGCCCTAGCGGGAGAAAACAATGAGCAGTTCTTC; cdr3_aa: CASSALAGENNEQFF
v_call: TRBV15; d_call: -; clone_size: -; j_call: TRBJ2-7; cdr3_nt: TGTGCCACCAGCAGAGAGTTACGAGAGGAGCAGTACTTC; cdr3_aa: CATSRELREEQYF
v_call: TRBV27; d_call: TRBD1; clone_size: few; j_call: TRBJ1-1; cdr3_nt: TGTGCCAGCAGTTGGACAGGGGGGATGAACACTGAAGCTTTCTTT; cdr3_aa: CASSWTGGMNTEAFF
v_call: TRBV24-1; d_call: -; clone_size: -; j_call: TRBJ2-3; cdr3_nt: TGTGCCACCAGTGATTCCCAAGGGATGGCGCAGGACACGCAGTATTTT; cdr3_aa: CATSDSQGMAQDTQYF
v_call: TRBV27; d_call: -; clone_size: -; j_call: TRBJ1-1; cdr3_nt: TGTGCCAGCAGTTTGCACGAGGGTTCTGAAGCTTTCTTT; cdr3_aa: CASSLHEGSEAFF
v_call: TRBV12-3/TRBV12-4; d_call: -; clone_size: -; j_call: TRBJ1-2; cdr3_nt: TGTGCCAGCAGTTCGAGAAGTCCCGCGGGCTACACCTTC; cdr3_aa: CASSSRSPAGYTF
v_call: TRBV7-3; d_call: -; clone_size: few; j_call: TRBJ2-2; cdr3_nt: TGTGCCAGCAGCTCCTTTTGGACCGGGGAGCTGTTTTTT; cdr3_aa: CASSSFWTGELFF
v_call: TRBV19; d_call: -; clone_size: many; j_call: TRBJ1-5; cdr3_nt: TGTGCCAGTAGTATAGACGGGGGCAATCAGCCCCAGCATTTT; cdr3_aa: CASSIDGGNQPQHF
v_call: TRBV20-1; d_call: TRBD2; clone_size: many; j_call: TRBJ2-5; cdr3_nt: TGCAGTGCGGGACTAGACCAAGAGACCCAGTACTTC; cdr3_aa: CSAGLDQETQYF
v_call: TRBV24-1; d_call: -; clone_size: -; j_call: TRBJ2-3; cdr3_nt: TGTGCCACCTCACCCACGGGGTGGAGCACAGATACGCAGTATTTT; cdr3_aa: CATSPTGWSTDTQYF
v_call: TRBV12-3/TRBV12-4; d_call: -; clone_size: many; j_call: TRBJ2-1; cdr3_nt: TGTGCCAGCAGTTTTCTTGCGGGCCTAGGGAATGAGCAGTTCTTC; cdr3_aa: CASSFLAGLGNEQFF
v_call: TRBV7-9; d_call: -; clone_size: few; j_call: TRBJ2-7; cdr3_nt: TGTGCCAGCAGCCTCGGGTTGGTAGGGGGCTACGAGCAGTACTTC; cdr3_aa: CASSLGLVGGYEQYF